Listed here are 17 T cell receptor beta chains from one sample, sequenced in a study of shared clonotypes between healthy human individuals (dated by TCRdb to the early 2020s). Library creation used the immunoSEQ multiplex PCR assay. TCRdb stores this immuneACCESS table with in-frame sequences only. Part of the clones is absent; in the studies checked, under half of the shortfall reflects unresolved V genes, and no reason is known for the rest. This sample gives about 340,000 clones in total; 73% of them show up just once. The biggest ten clones account for roughly 10% of the sample. The specimen was memory CD4+ T cells sorted from blood. According to the study, the label for this sample's cell subset or site signals: CD45RA-negative fraction. The receptors stem from a young man in good health.

The chain combines TRBV2 with TRBJ2-6; D gene uncertain. The germline gives CDR1 SNHLY, CDR2 FYNNEI. The V end lost 9 bases, the J end lost 3 bases, and 18 bases lay between the germline ends. The CDR3 extends over 16 amino acids. CDR3 bases: TGTGCCAGACAGAGAGCTGGGGTCGGTGGGGCCAACGTCCTGACTTTC. Protein sequence: CARQRAGVGGANVLTF.

The chain links TRBV19 to TRBJ2-5; 10 bases are shared with TRBD2. V shed 6 bases, J shed 1 base, and the junction held 5 bases outside the gene matches. CDR3 length: 15 residues. The germline V gene encodes CDR1 LNHDA and CDR2 SQIVND (reference sequence). The CDR3 region is CASSRRTSGQETQYF. The CDR3 DNA reads TGTGCCAGTAGCAGACGGACTAGCGGCCAAGAGACCCAGTACTTC.

This chain links TRBV30 with TRBJ2-7, with D possibly matching TRBD1 (7 bases). Looked up from germline, CDR1 is GTSNPN and CDR2 is SVGIG (reference sequence). V dropped 5 bases and J dropped 2 bases, with 10 bases sitting between them. The CDR3 covers 12 residues. The CDR3 region is CAWGGTAYEQYF. The DNA for the CDR3 is TGTGCCTGGGGGGGGACAGCCTACGAGCAGTACTTC.

The V call is TRBV19, the J call TRBJ1-5; D is undetermined. CDR3 length equals 14 residues. Between the trimmed V and J ends, which lost 1 base and 7 bases, there was a span of 11 bases. Germline V lookup: CDR1 LNHDA, CDR2 SQIVND (reference sequence). CDR3 sequence: CASSIVAAGQPQHF. The CDR3, as DNA: TGTGCCAGTAGTATAGTCGCGGCTGGGCAGCCCCAGCATTTT.

This clone was detected only a few times. The V call is TRBV6-5, the J call TRBJ1-2, with no clear D. CDR1 MNHEY and CDR2 SVGAGI come from the germline V gene. The V end lost 6 bases, the J end lost 3 bases, and 14 bases lay between the germline ends. The CDR3 has 14 residues. CDR3 residues: CASSHLVGYYGYTF. Here the CDR3 DNA reads TGTGCCAGCAGCCACCTTGTTGGCTACTATGGCTACACCTTC.

The V gene is TRBV15, the J gene TRBJ2-7; the D gene is possibly TRBD1 (5 bases). Germline V CDR1 and CDR2: LNHNV, YYDKDF (reference sequence). The CDR3 is 12 residues long. V lost 3 bases and J lost 6, with 9 bases in between. CDR3 coding DNA: TGTGCCACCAGCAGGGGCAGGGCCGAGCAGTACTTC. As protein: CATSRGRAEQYF.

The chain links TRBV10-1 to TRBJ2-3; D remains unclear. There are 14 residues in the CDR3. Germline V gene data show CDR1 as WNHNN and CDR2 as SYGVQD (reference sequence). Trimming removed 0 bases from V and 3 bases from J, with 7 bases in between. In DNA, the CDR3 is TGCGCCAGCAGTGAGTCGTCCCCTACAGATACGCAGTATTTT. Its protein is CASSESSPTDTQYF.

In the case of this clone: This may be a read error: a much more frequent sequence differs by one nucleotide. The V gene is TRBV7-9, the J gene TRBJ2-5, with unresolved D. Germline V gene lookup returns CDR1 SEHNR and CDR2 FQNEAQ (reference sequence). The CDR3 is 14 residues long. V dropped 1 base and J dropped 0 bases, with 6 bases sitting between them. This CDR3 is CASSLDRYQETQYF. The CDR3 DNA reads TGTGCCAGCAGCTTAGACAGATACCAAGAGACCCAGTACTTC.

This rearrangement joins TRBV10-3 to TRBJ2-1; TRBD1 is a possible D gene (9 bases). This CDR3 comprises 15 residues. V lost 4 bases and J 8 bases, leaving 18 bases between the germline ends. Germline V gene sequence: CDR1 ENHRY, CDR2 SYGVKD. The CDR3: CAISAGGDRVDEQFF. For the CDR3, the DNA is TGTGCCATCAGTGCCGGGGGGGACAGGGTCGATGAGCAGTTCTTC.

About this clone: Other DNA sequences in this specimen translate into the identical CDR3. This chain connects TRBV19 to TRBJ2-7; 8 nucleotides agree with TRBD1. The junction had 5 bases not matched to a gene; V was cut back by 5 bases and J by 2 bases. The CDR3 runs to 14 residues. Per the germline V gene, CDR1 is LNHDA and CDR2 is SQIVND (reference sequence). The CDR3: CASSPRTGTYEQYF. The CDR3 DNA follows: TGTGCCAGTAGTCCGAGGACAGGGACCTACGAGCAGTACTTC.

The V and J genes are TRBV15 and TRBJ2-3; TRBD2 aligns across 11 bases. Germline CDR1 and CDR2: LNHNV and YYDKDF (reference sequence). This CDR3 comprises 17 residues. J was trimmed by 1 base and V by 3 bases; bases with no gene match: 6. The CDR3 bases are TGTGCCACCAGCAGTGAACTAGCGGGAGTTGGCACAGATACGCAGTATTTT. It yields the protein CATSSELAGVGTDTQYF.

V is TRBV5-6 and J is TRBJ2-5; D is ambiguous. The CDR3 length is 18 residues. V was shortened by 0 bases and J by 7 bases, with 25 bases between the two germline ends. Germline V CDR1 and CDR2: SGHDT, YYEEEE. CDR3 nucleotides: TGTGCCAGCAGCTTGGGAAATTCTGGCCTGGGGTTCGGTGTGACCCAGTACTTC. It codes for CASSLGNSGLGFGVTQYF.

The CDR3 loop is CASSPPGSSGEQFF. In DNA, the CDR3 is TGTGCCAGCTCACCACCGGGGAGTTCTGGTGAGCAGTTCTTC. The V and J genes are TRBV18 and TRBJ2-1; maybe TRBD2 (5 bases). The CDR3 covers 14 residues. The V gene's germline CDR1 is KGHSH and CDR2 LQKENI. Trimming took off 0 bases at V and 9 bases at J, with 12 bases between the two ends.

The chain recombines TRBV28 with TRBJ1-5; weak D call: TRBD1 (5 bases). The CDR3 contains 14 residues. V lost 6 bases and J lost 9, with 18 bases in between. Per the germline V gene, CDR1 is MDHEN and CDR2 is SYDVKM. Here the CDR3 reads CASRPPGGSWPQHF. CDR3 coding DNA: TGTGCCAGCAGGCCCCCGGGGGGTAGTTGGCCCCAGCATTTT.

In the case of this clone: The same CDR3 arises from other DNA sequences in this sample as well. The chain employs TRBV2 and TRBJ2-2; D not resolved. V dropped 0 bases and J dropped 4 bases, with 3 bases sitting between them. This CDR3 is 13 amino acids long. Germline V gene sequence: CDR1 SNHLY, CDR2 FYNNEI. The chain's CDR3 is CASSEASTGELFF. CDR3 in DNA: TGTGCCAGCAGTGAAGCAAGCACCGGGGAGCTGTTTTTT. Drawing the rest from reference TRBV2 and TRBJ2-2, the complete variable domain is EPEVTQTPSHQVTQMGQEVILRCVPISNHLYFYWYRQILGQKVEFLVSFYNNEISEKSEIFDDQFSVERPDGSNFTLKIRSTKLEDSAMYFCASSEASTGELFFGEGSRLTVL.

The rearrangement links TRBV2 to TRBJ1-4; D gene ambiguous. CDR1 is SNHLY, CDR2 FYNNEI, per germline. V was cut by 4 bases and J by 6 bases, with 15 bases left in between. CDR3 length: 15 amino acids. DNA for the CDR3: TGTGCCAGCAGTGTACATCAAGGGTATGATGAAAAACTGTTTTTT. It yields the protein CASSVHQGYDEKLFF.

The chain combines TRBV7-2 with TRBJ2-2; D unresolved. Germline CDR1 is SGHTA and CDR2 is FQGNSA. The V end lost 7 bases, the J end lost 11 bases, and 14 bases lay between the germline ends. The CDR3 runs to 12 residues. CDR3 residues: CASTNLASELFF. CDR3 coding DNA: TGTGCCAGCACCAATCTCGCCTCCGAGCTGTTTTTT.